This T cell receptor (beta chain) came from a study of blood T cell repertoires in COVID-19. Background on the study: Some COVID-19 samples were acute and others convalescent; all came from the United States, Italy and Spain. PBMCs, B-cell-depleted T cells, or T cells provided the cDNA or gDNA that made up the material.

Trimming took 1 base from V and 6 from J, leaving 12 bases between them. Germline values: CDR1 SEHNR, CDR2 FQNEAQ (reference sequence). CDR3 length: 14 residues. Original handling: Researchers report that nucleated cell counts were estimated from reference gene primer amplification. Sequenced by immunoSEQ multiplex PCR; TCRdb stores in-frame clones only, minus some. V and J calls plus clone size are reproduced from that table; the DNA served to infer D and trimming. The sample lists more than 100,000 clones; 84% were seen once. This clone was recorded once. The specimen was peripheral blood. The V gene is TRBV7-9, the J gene TRBJ1-1; no firm D call. The source of this sequence is a woman in her twenties or thirties who had recovered from COVID-19. The CDR3 DNA sequence: TGTGCCAGCAGCTTAGTGGGCATGTATCCTGAAGCTTTCTTT. Translation gives CASSLVGMYPEAFF.